This TCR beta chain was retrieved from a study of T cell repertoires and leukemia-associated antigens (dated by TCRdb to about 2019). For the study in its entirety: Each sample yielded about 5.1 to 7 million read pairs and about 3 to 5.0 million effective reads, 15 million to 20 million effective reads overall. Using in vitro peptide stimulation of healthy T cells, the study sought to determine the antigen recognized by a TCR Vbeta21 clone earlier detected in CML patients. Paper-wide results and their limitations: Direct testing of the expanded clones' antigen specificity and function was not done, and further investigation was required. Numbers of Vbeta genes (around 60), Jbeta genes (more than 12), VDJ rearrangements and unique CDR3s did not differ significantly among the four groups.

This clonotype is regarded as medium-sized (0.01 to 0.1%). No cognate antigen has been identified for it. No base-level quality is on record; no much larger clone is a single base apart. TRIzol reagent was used to extract total RNA from the cultured T cells. 5' rapid amplification of cDNA ends (5'RACE) was used to amplify TCRbeta libraries from RNA. Before sequencing, library concentration and integrity were assessed using Qubit, an Agilent instrument, and quantitative PCR. A commercial service provider sequenced the qualified libraries on Illumina HiSeq or MiSeq. From the authors' description of their analysis: MiXCR version 1.8.2 was used to identify TCR sequences in each sample. To qualify, a clone needed a CDR3 longer than four amino acids, an in-frame nucleotide length, and no stop codon. A read containing the complete CDR3 structure was counted as an effective read. RT-PCR with 24 Vbeta primers, GeneScan spectratyping, and Sanger sequencing were used to validate the expanded clones. TCRdb reprocessing: public reads trimmed at Q25 with fastp, clones called with MiXCR, in-frame beta chains kept. All rows with the same CDR3 protein become a single entry with the most common DNA and genes. In this record, the V and J calls reflect TCRdb's handling and not the investigators' own analysis. This sample holds 10,000 to 13,000 distinct CDR3 sequences; approximately 43% were observed only once. Of the sample, 27% is held by the ten largest clones.

As a first step, the CD3+ T cells were left to rest overnight in RPMI 1640 lacking fetal bovine serum, at 2.5 million cells/mL. Following the manufacturer's instructions, MACS immunomagnetic beads were used to pull CD3+ T cells out of the PBMCs. Compared with germline, V lacks 8 bases and J lacks 3 bases; bases without a gene match: 10. Including cysteine and phenylalanine, the CDR3 has 18 amino acids. Only the CDR3 part of the read is kept: 54 bases, read in frame from the first base. For CDR1 and CDR2, the germline V gene lists ENHRY and SYGVKD. The rearranged chain carries TRBV10-3 and TRBJ2-6; TRBD2 agrees with 13 junctional bases. The sequence came from a female donor in good health. The sequenced sample was CD3+ T cells sorted from blood and cultured. The sequenced DNA: TGTGCCATCTCCGACAGGACTAGCGGGAGTTTTGGGGCCAACGTCCTGACTTTC. Its product reads: CAISDRTSGSFGANVLTF.